Following are 28 T cell receptor beta chains from one sample sequenced in a study of CD8 T cells in Susac syndrome. cDNA came from about 0.51 to 1 ug RNA primed by random hexamers. TCRdb re-called the immunoSEQ multiplex PCR reads with MiXCR, one entry per CDR3 protein. This table holds under 550,000 distinct CDR3 sequences, approximately 89% found once. The sequenced material came from CD8+ T cells from PBMCs. Source of these receptors: a human donor with multiple sclerosis.

The chain uses TRBV12-3 or TRBV12-4 and TRBJ2-7; 9 bases are shared with TRBD1. The CDR3 contains 14 residues. V trimming: 4 bases; J trimming: 2 bases; junction bases outside the gene matches: 3. This chain's CDR3 is CASSWGTGTYEQYF. The CDR3 nucleotides read TGTGCCAGCAGTTGGGGGACAGGGACCTACGAGCAGTACTTC.

The J gene is TRBJ1-1, the V gene TRBV12-3 or TRBV12-4; D is undetermined. Trimming took off 7 bases at V and 3 bases at J, with 21 bases between the two ends. The CDR3 is made up of 16 amino acids. The CDR3 sequence is CASTPYGKSPYTEAFF. CDR3 in DNA: TGTGCCAGCACCCCTTATGGGAAGAGCCCTTACACTGAAGCTTTCTTT.

The chain joins TRBV3-1 to TRBJ1-2, with 8 bases matching TRBD1. V dropped 5 bases and J dropped 3; count of bases not matched to a gene: 5. Germline loops: CDR1 LGHDT, CDR2 YNNKEL (reference sequence). The CDR3 runs 14 residues. CDR3 loop: CASSETGDDYGYTF. The DNA for the CDR3 is TGTGCCAGCAGCGAGACAGGGGACGACTATGGCTACACCTTC.

The gene calls are TRBV27 and TRBJ2-7; D assignment may be TRBD1 or TRBD2 (5 bases each). V lost 5 bases and J lost 2, with 19 bases in between. CDR3 length: 16 residues. CDR1 and CDR2 (germline): MNHEY, SMNVEV (reference sequence). The CDR3 region has the DNA TGTGCCAGCAGTCTAGGCCCCGGGACGGCACCCTACGAGCAGTACTTC. It yields the protein CASSLGPGTAPYEQYF.

The gene calls are TRBV12-3 or TRBV12-4 and TRBJ2-7; TRBD2 matches 10 bases. This CDR3 region has 15 residues. The V gene end was trimmed by 6 bases and the J gene end by 3 bases; junction bases not matched to a gene: 8. For the CDR3, the DNA is TGTGCCAGCAGCCCCCTCAGGACTAGCGGCTACGAGCAGTACTTC. The encoded protein is CASSPLRTSGYEQYF.

The chain recombines TRBV30 with TRBJ2-7, with 7 bases that match TRBD1. The V gene's germline CDR1 is GTSNPN and CDR2 SVGIG (reference sequence). This CDR3 has 12 residues. V gave up 8 bases and J gave up 1 base; unmatched junction bases: 5. The CDR3 is CAGGQASYEQYF. The CDR3 DNA is TGTGCCGGCGGACAGGCGTCCTACGAGCAGTACTTC.

J is TRBJ2-7 and V is TRBV4-1; D is unclear. Germline-derived CDR1 and CDR2 are MGHRA and YSYEKL. The CDR3 is 14 residues long. Between the trimmed V and J ends, which lost 0 bases and 0 bases, there was a span of 6 bases. CDR3 DNA: TGCGCCAGCAGCCAAGAGGCGACCTCCTACGAGCAGTACTTC. Residues: CASSQEATSYEQYF.

V is TRBV5-4 and J is TRBJ2-1; 10 positions agree with TRBD2. The length of the CDR3 is 15 residues. The V segment lost 3 bases and the J segment 8 bases; nucleotides outside the gene matches: 8. Germline V CDR1 and CDR2: SGHNT, YYREEE (reference sequence). The CDR3 loop is CASSWPGTSVDEQFF. The CDR3 nucleotides read TGTGCCAGCAGCTGGCCCGGGACTAGCGTCGATGAGCAGTTCTTC.

The J gene is TRBJ2-7, the V gene TRBV28; 9 nucleotides agree with TRBD1. From germline, CDR1 is MDHEN and CDR2 SYDVKM. CDR3 length equals 13 residues. Trimming at V came to 6 bases and at J to 3 bases, leaving 3 bases not matched to a gene. CDR3 sequence reads: CASSDRGSYEQYF. The DNA of the CDR3 is TGTGCCAGCAGCGACAGGGGGAGCTACGAGCAGTACTTC.

The gene calls are TRBV10-3 and TRBJ1-1, with TRBD1 identical over 10 bases. Trimming removed 2 bases from V and 1 base from J; junction bases left unmatched: 10. Germline V gene sequence: CDR1 ENHRY, CDR2 SYGVKD. This CDR3 comprises 18 residues. CDR3: CAISEPTGGATKNTEAFF. The CDR3 region has the DNA TGTGCCATCAGTGAGCCGACAGGGGGCGCGACCAAGAACACTGAAGCTTTCTTT.

The J gene is TRBJ2-7, the V gene TRBV19; 7 nucleotides line up with TRBD2. The V gene's germline CDR1 is LNHDA and CDR2 SQIVND (reference sequence). The CDR3 covers 13 residues. After removal of 8 bases from V and 0 bases from J, the junction contained 4 bases not matched to a gene. CDR3 loop: CASVGGSSYEQYF. The CDR3 nucleotides read TGTGCCAGTGTGGGCGGGAGCTCCTACGAGCAGTACTTC. Supplemented by reference TRBV19 and TRBJ2-7, the full variable domain reads DGGITQSPKYLFRKEGQNVTLSCEQNLNHDAMYWYRQDPGQGLRLIYYSQIVNDFQKGDIAEGYSVSREKKESFPLTVTSAQKNPTAFYLCASVGGSSYEQYFGPGTRLTVT.

This chain connects TRBV11-2 to TRBJ2-1, with D maybe TRBD2 (7 bases). Germline V gene sequence: CDR1 SGHAT, CDR2 FQNNGV. Trimming left V 7 bases short and J 9 bases short, with 13 bases between. This CDR3 has 12 residues. The DNA of the CDR3 is TGTGCCAGCACCCTAGGGGGGGGTGAGCAGTTCTTC. Its protein is CASTLGGGEQFF.

This sequence joins TRBV20-1 and TRBJ1-4; no reliable D call. There are 16 residues in the CDR3. Germline lookup yields CDR1 DFQATT and CDR2 SNEGSKA (reference sequence). Trimming removed 0 bases from V and 0 bases from J, with 11 bases in between. The DNA for the CDR3 is TGCAGTGCTAGAGAGCTCTTTATTGCAACTAATGAAAAACTGTTTTTT. It is translated as CSARELFIATNEKLFF.

The chain combines TRBV29-1 with TRBJ1-5; a weak D match, TRBD1 (6 bases). V was trimmed by 3 bases and J by 7 bases, leaving 13 bases between them. The CDR3 covers 13 residues. Germline CDR1 reads SQVTM; CDR2 reads ANQGSEA. The CDR3 DNA reads as TGCAGCGTTGACAGGGGAGAGGGCCAGCCCCAGCATTTT. Its protein product is CSVDRGEGQPQHF.

This clonotype was observed once. The chain carries TRBV5-6 and TRBJ2-1; maybe TRBD1 (5 bases). Between the trimmed V and J ends, which lost 0 bases and 3 bases, there was a span of 19 bases. The germline gives CDR1 SGHDT, CDR2 YYEEEE. CDR3 size: 18 residues. As DNA, the CDR3 is TGTGCCAGCAGCTTGGCCTCGAACCCCTGGCAGGGCTACAATGAGCAGTTCTTC. Protein sequence: CASSLASNPWQGYNEQFF.

The V call is TRBV27, the J call TRBJ2-6; either TRBD1 or TRBD2 may supply D (5 bases each). CDR1 and CDR2 from the germline V gene are MNHEY and SMNVEV (reference sequence). The length of the CDR3 is 17 residues. V lost 7 bases and J 0 bases, leaving 16 bases between the germline ends. This CDR3 reads CASIFRWGNSGANVLTF. CDR3 DNA: TGTGCCAGCATTTTCAGGTGGGGGAACTCTGGGGCCAACGTCCTGACTTTC.

The chain employs TRBV9 and TRBJ2-6; D possibly uses TRBD1 or TRBD2 (5 bases each). This CDR3 spans 16 amino acids. Germline V lookup: CDR1 SGDLS, CDR2 YYNGEE. The V end lost 3 bases, the J end lost 4 bases, and 14 bases lay between the germline ends. The CDR3 is CASSAGAQGGANVLTF. CDR3 sequence (DNA): TGTGCCAGCAGCGCCGGGGCGCAAGGGGGGGCCAACGTCCTGACTTTC.

The V and J genes are TRBV30 and TRBJ2-5; possibly TRBD2 for D (6 bases). Germline CDR1 is GTSNPN and CDR2 is SVGIG (reference sequence). Trimming removed 3 bases from V and 2 bases from J, with 10 bases in between. The CDR3 runs to 13 residues. CDR3 residues: CAWSGTLQETQYF. CDR3 coding DNA: TGTGCCTGGAGCGGGACTTTGCAAGAGACCCAGTACTTC.

The genes are TRBV2 and TRBJ2-3; possible D gene TRBD2, 5 bases. V gave up 8 bases and J gave up 2 bases, with 8 bases separating them. Per germline, CDR1 SNHLY and CDR2 FYNNEI. The CDR3 is 12 residues long. In nucleotides, the CDR3 is TGTGCCAGCGAGCGGTTCACAGATACGCAGTATTTT. Amino acids: CASERFTDTQYF.

This clonotype was counted a single time. The chain joins TRBV27 to TRBJ2-7; no reliable D call. Germline values: CDR1 MNHEY, CDR2 SMNVEV (reference sequence). This CDR3 region has 15 residues. Trimming removed 3 bases from V and 2 bases from J, with 14 bases in between. The CDR3 DNA follows: TGTGCCAGCAGTTTCTCCCGACACGCGACCTACGAGCAGTACTTC. Encoded protein: CASSFSRHATYEQYF.

The J gene is TRBJ2-2, the V gene TRBV30, with TRBD2 matching over 7 bases. V lost 4 bases and J lost 1; bases outside the gene matches: 9. Germline values: CDR1 GTSNPN, CDR2 SVGIG (reference sequence). The CDR3 totals 16 residues. This chain's CDR3 is CAWNSASGKNTGELFF. The CDR3 DNA reads TGTGCCTGGAACTCGGCTAGCGGAAAGAACACCGGGGAGCTGTTTTTT.

The rearrangement joins TRBV7-9 to TRBJ2-1, with TRBD1 matching 7 bases. Germline V gene lookup returns CDR1 SEHNR and CDR2 FQNEAQ (reference sequence). After removal of 4 bases from V and 6 bases from J, the junction contained 9 bases not matched to a gene. The CDR3 spans 15 residues. The CDR3 coding sequence is TGTGCCAGCAGCTCCCAGACAGGGACCCTCAATGAGCAGTTCTTC. Translated, it gives CASSSQTGTLNEQFF.

The table lists this clonotype with a count of one. The chain uses TRBV3-1 and TRBJ2-1, with D unclear. Trimming shortened V by 1 base and J by 6 bases, and 10 bases separated the two germline ends. The CDR3 consists of 14 residues. Per the germline V gene, CDR1 is LGHDT and CDR2 is YNNKEL (reference sequence). The CDR3 nucleotides read TGTGCCAGCAGCCAAGGCCTATTGGTCAATGAGCAGTTCTTC. It translates to CASSQGLLVNEQFF.

The chain joins TRBV6-1 to TRBJ1-4; 7 nucleotides agree with TRBD1. Germline CDR1 is MNHNS and CDR2 is SASEGT. This CDR3 comprises 16 residues. The J segment lost 4 bases and the V segment lost 6 bases, leaving 11 bases of the junction unmatched. The CDR3 is CASRGRTGDYNEKLFF. In DNA form, the CDR3 reads TGTGCCAGCAGGGGTCGGACAGGCGATTATAATGAAAAACTGTTTTTT.

The chain uses TRBV5-5 and TRBJ2-7, with D uncertain. Between the trimmed V and J ends, which lost 0 bases and 0 bases, there was a span of 10 bases. Germline V gives CDR1 SGHKS, CDR2 YYEKEE (reference sequence). CDR3 length: 15 residues. The CDR3 is CASSLAQESSYEQYF. The CDR3 DNA sequence: TGTGCCAGCAGCTTGGCGCAGGAGAGCTCCTACGAGCAGTACTTC.

This chain joins TRBV5-1 and TRBJ1-2; 8 bases map to TRBD1. Germline V lookup: CDR1 SGHRS, CDR2 YFSETQ. The CDR3 extends over 15 amino acids. V was pared by 1 base and J by 6 bases, with 8 bases of the junction left unmatched. The CDR3 loop is CASSLWIQGADGYTF. The CDR3 nucleotides read TGCGCCAGCAGCTTGTGGATTCAGGGGGCGGATGGCTACACCTTC. Drawing the rest from reference TRBV5-1 and TRBJ1-2, the complete variable domain is KAGVTQTPRYLIKTRGQQVTLSCSPISGHRSVSWYQQTPGQGLQFLFEYFSETQRNKGNFPGRFSGRQFSNSRSEMNVSTLELGDSALYLCASSLWIQGADGYTFGSGTRLTVV.

This chain links TRBV7-9 with TRBJ2-2; the match to TRBD1 covers 9 bases. The CDR3 consists of 17 residues. Germline V gives CDR1 SEHNR, CDR2 FQNEAQ (reference sequence). Trimming cost V 6 bases and J 7 bases; bases outside gene matches: 15. The CDR3 here is CASSPQGGTGGDGELFF. CDR3 DNA: TGTGCCAGCAGTCCCCAGGGCGGTACAGGGGGCGACGGGGAGCTGTTTTTT.

This chain links TRBV6-2 or TRBV6-3 with TRBJ1-1; maybe TRBD1 (6 bases). In germline, CDR1 is MNHEY, CDR2 SVGEGT. This CDR3 contains 17 residues. V dropped 2 bases and J dropped 3 bases, with 19 bases sitting between them. The CDR3 protein is CASSYEFRGFVDTEAFF. The CDR3 DNA is TGTGCCAGCAGTTACGAATTCAGGGGATTCGTAGACACTGAAGCTTTCTTT.